This TCR beta chain emerged from a study of Graves' ophthalmopathy and Graves' hyperthyroidism. Study in general: Upon initial diagnosis and before any treatment, peripheral blood was collected. Overall study results and limits: Among thyroid clonotypes expanded above 0.001 frequency, most also appeared in blood. Ophthalmopathy progression was predicted by the model at roughly 66% sensitivity and approximately 73% specificity.

The diagnostic workup employed clinical symptoms, serum thyroxine, TRAb, thyroid ultrasound and orbital computed tomography. From RNA, the CDR3 regions of TCR beta chains were amplified and sequenced. Second-round multiplex PCR came after first-round RT-PCR with HTBI primers. TCRdb processed the multiplex PCR reads anew with MiXCR; each CDR3 protein has one entry. The sample comprises about 220,000 distinct CDR3 sequences, 20% to 25% of which are singletons, and about 46% rests with the top ten. On this clonotype itself: Its antigen remains unidentified.

The receptor was derived from a woman aged 45-65 years with Graves' ophthalmopathy. Sequencing was carried out using peripheral blood.

In DNA, the CDR3 is TGTGCCAGCAGTTTACTCGGGATTCATCAGCCCCAGCATTTT. It translates to CASSLLGIHQPQHF. The chain joins TRBV28 to TRBJ1-5; D ambiguous. CDR3 length: 14 amino acids. V lost 2 bases to trimming and J lost 5 bases, with 10 bases between them. The germline V gene has CDR1 MDHEN and CDR2 SYDVKM.